Below, 22 T cell receptor beta chains from the same sample are listed, as sequenced in a study of CD8+CD57+ T cells in acquired aplastic anemia. Profiling that covered TCR beta VDJ and CDR3 relied on genomic DNA as its template. TCRdb recomputed calls from the reads with MiXCR, one row per CDR3 protein. Here the sample spans around 250,000 distinct CDR3 sequences, approximately 82% being singletons. Patients who underwent sequencing had shown CD8+CD57+ cell expansion by flow cytometry. The material sequenced was sorted CD4+, CD8+, or CD8+CD57+ T cells (not recorded which) from PBMCs. These receptors all stem from a human donor with aplastic anemia.

This clonotype has only one observation. V is TRBV7-8 and J is TRBJ2-7, with 7 bases identical to TRBD1. The junction had 10 bases not matched to a gene; V was cut back by 5 bases and J by 3 bases. The CDR3 length is 15 residues. CDR1 and CDR2 from the germline V gene are SGHVS and FQNEAQ. CDR3 DNA sequence: TGTGCCAGCAGCGAATCCCGACAGGGACACTACGAGCAGTACTTC. Amino acids: CASSESRQGHYEQYF. Complete variable domain (other parts from reference TRBV7-8 and TRBJ2-7): GAGVSQSPRYKVAKRGQDVALRCDPISGHVSLFWYQQALGQGPEFLTYFQNEAQLDKSGLPSDRFFAERPEGSVSTLKIQRTQQEDSAVYLCASSESRQGHYEQYFGPGTRLTVT.

As to this clonotype: The junction and the germline gene differ at one end; a read error may be behind it. The V call is TRBV7-2, the J call TRBJ1-1; 11 nucleotides match TRBD1. The CDR3 loop spans 15 amino acids. Germline V gene lookup returns CDR1 SGHTA and CDR2 FQGNSA. CDR3 DNA: TGTGCCAGCAGCCCGGGGACAGGGGGAAGGAATGAAGCTTTCTTC. Amino acid sequence: CASSPGTGGRNEAFF.

V and J are TRBV7-8 and TRBJ1-1; D unresolved. CDR3 size: 15 residues. V was clipped by 1 base and J by 12 bases, with 21 bases between them. Looked up from germline, CDR1 is SGHVS and CDR2 is FQNEAQ. CDR3 sequence (DNA): TGTGCCAGCAGCTTAGATCCAGCCGGGAACGCCCAATCTTTCTTT. Its protein product is CASSLDPAGNAQSFF.

This clonotype was seen only once. The germline gene is not matched at one end of the junction; a read error may be the cause. The chain recombines TRBV5-8 with TRBJ2-4; the D is unclear. The CDR3 has 12 residues. Germline lookup yields CDR1 SGHTS and CDR2 YDEGEE. In DNA, the CDR3 is TGTGCCAGCGGCGACGCCAAGAGGATTCCGTACTTC. It translates to CASGDAKRIPYF.

This clonotype was picked up a small number of times. V gene TRBV15 combines with J gene TRBJ1-2, with 7 bases that match TRBD1. The CDR3 has 11 residues. After removal of 9 bases from V and 6 bases from J, the junction contained 4 bases not matched to a gene. Per germline, CDR1 LNHNV and CDR2 YYDKDF (reference sequence). CDR3 DNA sequence: TGTGCCACGTATGGGACAGATGGCTACACCTTC. Translation gives CATYGTDGYTF.

V usage is TRBV9 and J usage is TRBJ1-1, with a weak D call TRBD1 (6 bases). Trimming stripped 4 bases from V and 12 bases from J, with 25 bases between. CDR3 length: 15 residues. Germline loops: CDR1 SGDLS, CDR2 YYNGEE. CDR3 amino acids: CASSLVPGGLTFSFF. The CDR3 DNA follows: TGTGCCAGCAGCTTAGTACCCGGGGGGCTGACTTTTTCTTTCTTT.

Worth noting for this clonotype: Given the absence of the conserved phenylalanine or tryptophan at the CDR3 end, a read error is likely. The J gene is TRBJ2-1, the V gene TRBV2, with a weak D call TRBD1 (5 bases). Germline V gives CDR1 SNHLY, CDR2 FYNNEI. Trimming left V 8 bases short and J 12 bases short, with 29 bases between. The CDR3 sequence is 16 residues long. The CDR3, as DNA: TGTGCCAGCGGGCAGGGCGGCGGAAACGGTCAGGATTTGCAGTTCGTC. Protein sequence: CASGQGGGNGQDLQFV.

There are a few counts of this clonotype. The chain joins TRBV13 to TRBJ2-7; D is perhaps TRBD1 (5 bases). The CDR3 sequence is 12 residues long. Trimming pared 5 bases from V and 3 bases from J, leaving 8 bases between. Per germline, CDR1 PRHDT and CDR2 FYEKMQ (reference sequence). The CDR3 reads CASSQGNYEQYV. The CDR3 bases are TGTGCCAGCAGCCAGGGTAACTACGAGCAGTACGTC.

Concerning this clonotype: A read error may account for a junction end that differs from germline. The chain uses TRBV2 and TRBJ2-6; 7 bases match TRBD2. Germline V gene data show CDR1 as SNHLY and CDR2 as FYNNEI. This CDR3 has 16 residues. DNA for the CDR3: TGTGCCAGCAGCGTAGCGGGTAGCTACGGGCCCAACGTCGTGACTTTC. Protein sequence: CASSVAGSYGPNVVTF.

As concerns this clonotype: Its ends do not fully match the called genes, so a read error is possible. The gene calls are TRBV11-1 and TRBJ2-5, with no clear D. Germline V gene lookup returns CDR1 SGHAT and CDR2 FQDESV (reference sequence). CDR3 size: 14 residues. The CDR3 sequence: CATSRGSTQETQYF. In DNA, the CDR3 is TGTGCCACCAGCAGAGGTAGCACGCAAGAGACCCAGTACTTC.

In the case of this clonotype: Since no conserved phenylalanine or tryptophan closes the CDR3, a read error is the likely cause. The CDR3 coding sequence is TGTGCCACCCAGGTAGACAATGAGCAGTTCTACGAGCAGTACCTC. Translated, it gives CATQVDNEQFYEQYL. This chain joins TRBV24-1 and TRBJ2-7, with no clear D. Germline CDR1 is KGHDR and CDR2 is SFDVKD. Trimming cost V 9 bases and J 3 bases, with 20 bases left between them. The CDR3 length is 15 residues.

A remark on this clonotype: One end of the junction does not line up with germline, which may come from a read error. The chain employs TRBV9 and TRBJ2-3; TRBD1 might be the D (5 bases). The CDR3 contains 14 residues. Germline V gene lookup returns CDR1 SGDLS and CDR2 YYNGEE. The CDR3 DNA reads as TGTGCCAGCAGCGTAGGGGGCTCGCCCCACACAGATAATTTT. Translation: CASSVGGSPHTDNF.

For this clonotype: At one of its ends the junction is not consistent with the germline gene, which may arise from a read error. J is TRBJ2-3 and V is TRBV7-2, with 9 bases lining up with TRBD1. This CDR3 has 14 amino acids. The germline V gene encodes CDR1 SGHTA and CDR2 FQGNSA. The CDR3 protein is CASSFHPDGTGQAF. CDR3 coding DNA: TGTGCCAGCAGCTTTCATCCAGACGGGACAGGGCAAGCTTTT.

Concerning this clonotype: One end of the junction varies from germline; a read error may be responsible. The V and J genes are TRBV7-2 and TRBJ1-6; 8 bases map to TRBD1. The CDR3 contains 14 residues. Per germline, CDR1 SGHTA and CDR2 FQGNSA. The CDR3 sequence: CASSSAGGAASGYF. The CDR3 DNA is TGTGCCAGCAGCTCGGCAGGGGGCGCCGCCTCTGGCTACTTT.

The V and J genes are TRBV7-9 and TRBJ1-2; D may be TRBD1 (5 bases). CDR1 and CDR2 (germline): SEHNR, FQNEAQ (reference sequence). V was trimmed by 3 bases and J by 11 bases, leaving 22 bases between them. The CDR3 length is 15 residues. CDR3 region: CASSFTGGTDSQYTF. In DNA form, the CDR3 reads TGTGCCAGCAGCTTTACAGGAGGCACAGACTCGCAGTACACCTTC.

V and J are TRBV7-7 and TRBJ2-5; TRBD1 matches 7 bases. V shed 3 bases and J 4 bases; nucleotides not matched to a gene: 5. In germline, CDR1 is SSHAT, CDR2 FNYEAQ (reference sequence). The CDR3 consists of 14 residues. This chain's CDR3 is CASSLTGSGETQYF. The CDR3, as DNA: TGTGCCAGCAGCTTGACAGGGTCGGGAGAGACCCAGTACTTC.

This clonotype showed up just once. The rearrangement uses TRBV20-1 and TRBJ2-7; a possible D gene is TRBD2 (7 bases). The CDR3 covers 14 residues. Germline V gene lookup returns CDR1 DFQATT and CDR2 SNEGSKA (reference sequence). Trimming cost V 3 bases and J 3 bases, with 15 bases left between them. The CDR3 protein is CSASSGQRDYEQYF. The CDR3 DNA reads TGCAGTGCTAGTTCCGGACAGCGGGACTACGAGCAGTACTTC.

As to this clonotype: An end of the junction does not agree with germline; a read error may underlie this. The chain is built from TRBV9 and TRBJ2-3; no clear D gene. This CDR3 comprises 13 residues. Per the germline V gene, CDR1 is SGDLS and CDR2 is YYNGEE. The CDR3 is CASGEGSAEPHFF. The CDR3 bases are TGTGCCAGCGGCGAAGGGTCAGCAGAGCCGCATTTTTTT.

The rearrangement joins TRBV7-8 to TRBJ2-7; TRBD1 is a possible D gene (6 bases). The CDR3 length is 15 residues. V was pared by 3 bases and J by 2 bases, with 14 bases between. Germline-derived CDR1 and CDR2 are SGHVS and FQNEAQ. The CDR3 DNA is TGTGCCAGCAGCTTGCTCCAGACAGGCCCCTACGAGCAGTACTTC. It specifies CASSLLQTGPYEQYF.

This clonotype was found a few times. The chain couples TRBV7-8 to TRBJ2-3; D might be TRBD1 or TRBD2, each matching 6 bases. The CDR3 consists of 14 residues. V was clipped by 4 bases and J by 15 bases, with 23 bases between them. CDR1 is SGHVS and CDR2 is FQNEAQ in the germline V gene. The CDR3 is CASSSGGTGGQLYF. The CDR3 bases are TGTGCCAGCAGCTCCGGGGGTACGGGCGGACAGCTCTATTTT.

The V and J genes are TRBV7-9 and TRBJ2-5, with TRBD1 as a possible D gene (5 bases). Germline CDR1 and CDR2: SEHNR and FQNEAQ (reference sequence). The length of the CDR3 is 12 residues. Trimming pared 5 bases from V and 13 bases from J, leaving 17 bases between. This CDR3 reads CASSEGAIMGYF. The DNA for the CDR3 is TGTGCCAGCAGCGAAGGGGCTATAATGGGGTACTTC.

The chain joins TRBV12-5 to TRBJ2-1; the match to TRBD1 covers 9 bases. The CDR3 covers 15 residues. Germline values: CDR1 LGHNT, CDR2 FRNRAP. CDR3 loop: CATSPDRQGGNEQFF. CDR3 sequence (DNA): TGTGCCACTAGCCCAGATAGACAGGGGGGGAATGAGCAGTTCTTC.